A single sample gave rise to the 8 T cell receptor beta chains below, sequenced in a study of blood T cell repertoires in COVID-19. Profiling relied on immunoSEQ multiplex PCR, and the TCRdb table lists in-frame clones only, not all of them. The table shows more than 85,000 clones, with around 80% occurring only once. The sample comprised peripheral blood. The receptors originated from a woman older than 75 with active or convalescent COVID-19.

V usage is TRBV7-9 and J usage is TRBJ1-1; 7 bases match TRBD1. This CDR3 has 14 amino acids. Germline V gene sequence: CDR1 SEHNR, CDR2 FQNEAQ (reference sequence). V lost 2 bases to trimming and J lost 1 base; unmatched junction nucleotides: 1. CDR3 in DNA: TGTGCCAGCAGCTTAAAGGGGGCGAACACTGAAGCTTTCTTT. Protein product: CASSLKGANTEAFF. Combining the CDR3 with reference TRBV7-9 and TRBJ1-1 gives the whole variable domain DTGVSQNPRHKITKRGQNVTFRCDPISEHNRLYWYRQTLGQGPEFLTYFQNEAQLEKSRLLSDRFSAERPKGSFSTLEIQRTEQGDSAMYLCASSLKGANTEAFFGQGTRLTVV.

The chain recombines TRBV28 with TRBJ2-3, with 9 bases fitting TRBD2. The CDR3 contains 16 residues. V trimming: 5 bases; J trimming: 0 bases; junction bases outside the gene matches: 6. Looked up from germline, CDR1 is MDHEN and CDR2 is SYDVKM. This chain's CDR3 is CASSPLTSGSTDTQYF. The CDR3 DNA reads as TGTGCCAGCAGTCCCCTAACTAGCGGGAGCACAGATACGCAGTATTTT. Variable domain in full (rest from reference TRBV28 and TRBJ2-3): DVKVTQSSRYLVKRTGEKVFLECVQDMDHENMFWYRQDPGLGLRLIYFSYDVKMKEKGDIPEGYSVSREKKERFSLILESASTNQTSMYLCASSPLTSGSTDTQYFGPGTRLTVL.

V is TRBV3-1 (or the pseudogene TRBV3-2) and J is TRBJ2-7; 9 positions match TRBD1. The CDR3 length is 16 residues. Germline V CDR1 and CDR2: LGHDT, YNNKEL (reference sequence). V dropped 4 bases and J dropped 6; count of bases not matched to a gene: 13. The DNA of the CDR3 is TGTGCCAGCAGCCCAGTCACCGGGACAGGGAGCCTCGAGCAGTACTTC. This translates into CASSPVTGTGSLEQYF.

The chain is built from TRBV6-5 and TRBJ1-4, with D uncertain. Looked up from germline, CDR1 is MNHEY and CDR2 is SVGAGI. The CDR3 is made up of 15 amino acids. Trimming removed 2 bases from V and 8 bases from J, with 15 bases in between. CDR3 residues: CASSYAAVPEEKLFF. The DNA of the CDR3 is TGTGCCAGCAGTTACGCGGCAGTCCCCGAGGAAAAACTGTTTTTT.

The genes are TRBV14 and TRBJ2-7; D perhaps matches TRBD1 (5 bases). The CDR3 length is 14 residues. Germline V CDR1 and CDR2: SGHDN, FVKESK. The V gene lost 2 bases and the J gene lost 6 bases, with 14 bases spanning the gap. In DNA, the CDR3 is TGTGCCAGCAGCCAATTGCCAGGGTCGGGCGAGCAGTACTTC. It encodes CASSQLPGSGEQYF.

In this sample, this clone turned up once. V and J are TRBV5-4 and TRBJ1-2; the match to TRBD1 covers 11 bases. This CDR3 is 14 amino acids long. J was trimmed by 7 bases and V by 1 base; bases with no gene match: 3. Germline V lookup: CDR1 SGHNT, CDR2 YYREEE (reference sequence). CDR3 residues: CASSLWTGGRGYTF. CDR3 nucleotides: TGTGCCAGCAGCTTGTGGACAGGGGGCCGTGGCTACACCTTC.

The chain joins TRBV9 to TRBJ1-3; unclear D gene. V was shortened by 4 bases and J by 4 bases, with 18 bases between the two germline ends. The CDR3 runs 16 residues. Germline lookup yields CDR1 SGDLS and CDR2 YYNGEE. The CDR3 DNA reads TGTGCCAGCAGCTTTACGGGAGGGTTGATAGGAAACACCATATATTTT. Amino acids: CASSFTGGLIGNTIYF. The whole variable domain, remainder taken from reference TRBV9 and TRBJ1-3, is DSGVTQTPKHLITATGQRVTLRCSPRSGDLSVYWYQQSLDQGLQFLIQYYNGEERAKGNILERFSAQQFPDLHSELNLSSLELGDSALYFCASSFTGGLIGNTIYFGEGSWLTVV.

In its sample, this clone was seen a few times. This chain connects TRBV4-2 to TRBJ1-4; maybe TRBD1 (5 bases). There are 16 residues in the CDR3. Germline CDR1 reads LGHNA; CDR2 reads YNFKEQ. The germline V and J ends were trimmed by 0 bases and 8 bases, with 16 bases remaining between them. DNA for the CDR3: TGTGCCAGCAGCCAAGATGGGGGGGGGAGCGGCGAAAAACTGTTTTTT. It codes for CASSQDGGGSGEKLFF.